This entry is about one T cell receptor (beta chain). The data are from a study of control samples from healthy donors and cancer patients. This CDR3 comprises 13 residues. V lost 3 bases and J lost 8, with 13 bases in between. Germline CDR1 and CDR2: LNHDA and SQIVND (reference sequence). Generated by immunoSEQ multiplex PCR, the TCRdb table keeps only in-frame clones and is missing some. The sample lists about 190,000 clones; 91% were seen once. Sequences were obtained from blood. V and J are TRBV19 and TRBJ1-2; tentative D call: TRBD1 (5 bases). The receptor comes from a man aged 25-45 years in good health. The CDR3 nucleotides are TGTGCCAGTAGTATTAATCAGGGTAAAGGCTACACCTTC. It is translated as CASSINQGKGYTF.